These 10 T cell receptor beta chains were sequenced from one sample in a study of T cell responses to AZD1222 COVID-19 vaccine. The assay was immunoSEQ multiplex PCR, and TCRdb's table has in-frame clones only and misses some. The table has some 180,000 clones, 90% to 95% seen once. The sequences come from peripheral blood, collected 28 days after the second dose of the MenACWY control vaccine. Source of these receptors: an adult who received the MenACWY meningococcal vaccine as a control.

This clone was recorded only once. The chain combines TRBV19 with TRBJ2-6; D is uncertain. The CDR3 length is 17 residues. Deletions cut 4 bases from V and 0 bases from J, with 13 bases between. Germline V gene lookup returns CDR1 LNHDA and CDR2 SQIVND (reference sequence). The CDR3 reads CASSRTVPISGANVLTF. The CDR3 nucleotides are TGTGCCAGTAGTAGGACGGTCCCCATCTCTGGGGCCAACGTCCTGACTTTC.

The chain carries TRBV7-2 and TRBJ1-2; TRBD1 matches at 7 bases. The CDR3 length is 13 residues. Trimming removed 4 bases from V and 7 bases from J; junction bases left unmatched: 6. The germline CDR1 and CDR2 sequences are SGHTA and FQGNSA. The CDR3 here is CASSSGQYSGYTF. As DNA, the CDR3 is TGTGCCAGCAGCTCGGGACAGTACTCTGGCTACACCTTC.

To note about this clone: This specimen includes other DNA sequences encoding the same CDR3. This chain uses TRBV19 with TRBJ1-6; D is unresolved. V lost 2 bases and J 0 bases, leaving 5 bases between the germline ends. This CDR3 has 15 residues. The germline gives CDR1 LNHDA, CDR2 SQIVND (reference sequence). The CDR3 region is CASSISSSYNSPLHF. The CDR3 coding sequence is TGTGCCAGTAGTATATCAAGCTCCTATAATTCACCCCTCCACTTT.

The chain uses TRBV3-1 (or the pseudogene TRBV3-2) and TRBJ2-2; 12 nucleotides agree with TRBD2. The CDR3 length is 18 residues. Germline lookup yields CDR1 LGHDT and CDR2 YNNKEL (reference sequence). J lost 2 bases, V lost 2 bases, and 6 bases had no gene match. The CDR3 nucleotides are TGTGCCAGCAGCCAAACGACTAGCGGGGGACCTAACACCGGGGAGCTGTTTTTT. This codes for CASSQTTSGGPNTGELFF.

The chain couples TRBV5-1 to TRBJ2-7; 7 bases line up with TRBD1. The CDR3 spans 15 residues. The V segment lost 4 bases and the J segment 1 base; nucleotides outside the gene matches: 8. Germline V gene data show CDR1 as SGHRS and CDR2 as YFSETQ. This CDR3 reads CASSDRDRVSYEQYF. The CDR3 DNA follows: TGCGCCAGCAGCGACCGGGACAGAGTGTCCTACGAGCAGTACTTC.

This clone was observed a few times. The rearrangement joins TRBV25-1 to TRBJ2-2; D might be TRBD1 (6 bases). Germline V gene data show CDR1 as MGHDK and CDR2 as SYGVNS. Trimming took 3 bases from V and 4 from J, leaving 12 bases between them. The CDR3 covers 15 residues. CDR3: CASSDRTVATGELFF. CDR3 bases: TGTGCCAGCAGTGACCGGACAGTCGCCACCGGGGAGCTGTTTTTT.

The genes are TRBV6-2 or TRBV6-3 and TRBJ1-6; no clear D. Trimming cost V 2 bases and J 7 bases, with 15 bases left between them. CDR3 length: 16 residues. Germline loops: CDR1 MNHEY, CDR2 SVGEGT. CDR3 in amino acids: CASSYRETRRNSPLHF. CDR3 bases: TGTGCCAGCAGTTACAGGGAGACACGGAGGAATTCACCCCTCCACTTT.

The chain carries TRBV6-5 and TRBJ1-5; D is ambiguous. CDR1 MNHEY and CDR2 SVGAGI come from the germline V gene. Deletions cut 4 bases from V and 6 bases from J, with 13 bases between. The CDR3 covers 14 residues. Here the CDR3 DNA reads TGTGCCAGCAGTTCTGATTCTAATTTTCAGCCCCAGCATTTT. Its translation: CASSSDSNFQPQHF.

The rearrangement links TRBV5-4 to TRBJ2-2; 9 bases map to TRBD2. This CDR3 has 15 amino acids. The germline gives CDR1 SGHNT, CDR2 YYREEE (reference sequence). With V trimmed by 5 bases and J by 2 bases, 4 bases remained unmatched. DNA for the CDR3: TGTGCCAGCAGGGCGGGACTAGCTAACACCGGGGAGCTGTTTTTT. It translates to CASRAGLANTGELFF. Looking up the rest from reference TRBV5-4 and TRBJ2-2 gives the full variable domain: ETGVTQSPTHLIKTRGQQVTLRCSSQSGHNTVSWYQQALGQGPQFIFQYYREEENGRGNFPPRFSGLQFPNYSSELNVNALELDDSALYLCASRAGLANTGELFFGEGSRLTVL.

The chain is built from TRBV4-2 and TRBJ1-2; weak D call: TRBD1 (5 bases). With 1 base removed from V and 4 bases from J, the gap between germline ends came to 13 bases. The V gene's germline CDR1 is LGHNA and CDR2 YNFKEQ. This CDR3 is 15 amino acids long. CDR3 sequence reads: CASSQGLGGVYGYTF. The CDR3 nucleotides read TGTGCCAGCAGCCAAGGGTTAGGAGGGGTCTATGGCTACACCTTC.